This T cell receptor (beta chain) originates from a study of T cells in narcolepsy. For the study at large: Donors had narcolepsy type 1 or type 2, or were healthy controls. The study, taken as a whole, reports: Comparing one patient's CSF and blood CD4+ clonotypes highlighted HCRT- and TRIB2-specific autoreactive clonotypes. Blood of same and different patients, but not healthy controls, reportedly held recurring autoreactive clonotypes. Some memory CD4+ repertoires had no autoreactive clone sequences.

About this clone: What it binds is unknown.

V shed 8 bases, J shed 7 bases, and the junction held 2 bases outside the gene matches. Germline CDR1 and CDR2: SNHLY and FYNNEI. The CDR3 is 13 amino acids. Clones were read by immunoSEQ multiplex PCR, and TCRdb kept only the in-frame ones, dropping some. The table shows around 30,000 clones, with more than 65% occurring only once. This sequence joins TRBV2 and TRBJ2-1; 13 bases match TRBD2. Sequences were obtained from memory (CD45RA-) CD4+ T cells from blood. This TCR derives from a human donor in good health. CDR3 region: CASGTSGKNEQFF. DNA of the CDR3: TGTGCCAGCGGGACTAGCGGGAAGAATGAGCAGTTCTTC. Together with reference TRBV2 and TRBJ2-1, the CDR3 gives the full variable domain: EPEVTQTPSHQVTQMGQEVILRCVPISNHLYFYWYRQILGQKVEFLVSFYNNEISEKSEIFDDQFSVERPDGSNFTLKIRSTKLEDSAMYFCASGTSGKNEQFFGPGTRLTVL.